Listed here are 30 T cell receptor beta chains from one sample, sequenced in a study of cytomegalovirus exposure and HLA in healthy donors. PCR was performed using 60 Vbeta and 13 Jbeta primers. The repertoire was sequenced with immunoSEQ multiplex PCR; TCRdb's copy has only in-frame clones and lacks some. This sample has 150,000 or so clones, with roughly four fifths found just once. The sample taken for sequencing was PBMCs. The receptors were sampled from a young man in good health and CMV-seropositive.

This clone appeared once. This chain links TRBV6-6 with TRBJ2-1; 9 bases match TRBD1. This CDR3 contains 15 residues. Losses at the gene ends were 4 bases for V and 0 bases for J; bases not matched to a gene: 1. Germline V gene sequence: CDR1 MNHNY, CDR2 SVGAGI (reference sequence). The CDR3 reads CASSLQGASYNEQFF. In DNA, the CDR3 is TGTGCCAGCAGTTTACAGGGGGCCTCCTACAATGAGCAGTTCTTC.

The rearrangement links TRBV6-5 to TRBJ1-6; TRBD1 aligns across 9 bases. The CDR3 covers 16 residues. Germline CDR1 is MNHEY and CDR2 is SVGAGI. J lost 9 bases, V lost 0 bases, and 6 bases had no gene match. CDR3 coding DNA: TGTGCCAGCAGTTACTCGCGACAGGGGGTTTTTTCACCCCTCCACTTT. As protein: CASSYSRQGVFSPLHF.

The chain couples TRBV7-9 to TRBJ2-7, with 7 bases that match TRBD2. Trimming cost V 6 bases and J 2 bases; bases outside gene matches: 7. CDR1 and CDR2 from the germline V gene are SEHNR and FQNEAQ (reference sequence). The CDR3 length is 14 residues. The CDR3 loop reads CASSSTSAPYEQYF. The CDR3 region has the DNA TGTGCCAGCAGTTCTACTAGCGCTCCCTACGAGCAGTACTTC.

The chain combines TRBV5-1 with TRBJ1-1; D remains ambiguous. V was clipped by 5 bases and J by 0 bases, with 5 bases between them. The CDR3 is 12 residues long. Germline lookup yields CDR1 SGHRS and CDR2 YFSETQ. The DNA for the CDR3 is TGCGCCAGCAGTTCGGTGAACACTGAAGCTTTCTTT. It yields the protein CASSSVNTEAFF.

V is TRBV4-3 and J is TRBJ2-5; 8 bases map to TRBD1. V shed 1 base, J shed 5 bases, and the junction held 9 bases outside the gene matches. The CDR3 covers 16 residues. Germline V gene lookup returns CDR1 LGHNA and CDR2 YSLEER. For the CDR3, the DNA is TGCGCCAGCAGCCAAGCAAACAGGGGGGATGGGGAGACCCAGTACTTC. Translation: CASSQANRGDGETQYF.

DNA of the CDR3: TGTGCCAGCAGTTACGGGGGGACAGGGAAGATGGGGCAGTACTTC. Translated: CASSYGGTGKMGQYF. The gene calls are TRBV6-5 and TRBJ2-7; 9 bases are a match to TRBD1. The CDR3 extends over 15 amino acids. Germline V lookup: CDR1 MNHEY, CDR2 SVGAGI. The ends lost 2 bases at V and 9 bases at J; junction bases unmatched: 11.

The V gene is TRBV4-3, the J gene TRBJ1-2; D uncertain. The CDR3 runs 16 residues. The V and J ends lost 0 bases and 2 bases respectively, with 13 bases between them. Germline CDR1 reads LGHNA; CDR2 reads YSLEER. CDR3 coding DNA: TGCGCCAGCAGCCAAGATATGGTCGGGGTGAACTATGGCTACACCTTC. This gives the protein CASSQDMVGVNYGYTF.

The chain links TRBV7-9 to TRBJ2-5; possibly TRBD2 for D (5 bases). CDR1 SEHNR and CDR2 FQNEAQ come from the germline V gene (reference sequence). The length of the CDR3 is 13 residues. Trimming took off 6 bases at V and 3 bases at J, with 11 bases between the two ends. This CDR3 is CASRPLGEETQYF. The CDR3 DNA follows: TGTGCCAGCAGACCCCTCGGGGAAGAGACCCAGTACTTC.

The chain carries TRBV28 and TRBJ2-1, with 8 positions matching TRBD2. The CDR3 has 15 residues. Germline lookup yields CDR1 MDHEN and CDR2 SYDVKM. V trimming: 0 bases; J trimming: 5 bases; junction bases outside the gene matches: 3. The CDR3 DNA reads as TGTGCCAGCAGTTTATGGGCCGGGGGGGACAATGAGCAGTTCTTC. Amino acid sequence: CASSLWAGGDNEQFF.

This chain links TRBV7-2 with TRBJ2-5; 7 nucleotides agree with TRBD1. Looked up from germline, CDR1 is SGHTA and CDR2 is FQGNSA. V dropped 6 bases and J dropped 3; count of bases not matched to a gene: 10. This CDR3 comprises 15 residues. CDR3 protein: CASSPDRAREETQYF. Written as DNA, the CDR3 is TGTGCCAGCAGTCCCGACAGGGCTCGTGAAGAGACCCAGTACTTC.

The CDR3 nucleotides read TGTGCCAGCAGTAGACAGGGAGGATCACCCCTCCACTTT. This translates into CASSRQGGSPLHF. The chain recombines TRBV25-1 with TRBJ1-6, with TRBD1 matching over 7 bases. J lost 10 bases, V lost 5 bases, and 5 bases had no gene match. This CDR3 is 13 amino acids long. In germline, CDR1 is MGHDK, CDR2 SYGVNS.

The chain couples TRBV7-9 to TRBJ2-1; 9 positions match TRBD2. The J segment lost 8 bases and the V segment lost 5 bases, leaving 7 bases of the junction unmatched. The CDR3 extends over 14 amino acids. CDR1 is SEHNR and CDR2 is FQNEAQ in the germline V gene (reference sequence). CDR3 in DNA: TGTGCCAGCAGCGGCGATAGCGGGAGCCATGAGCAGTTCTTC. Encoded protein: CASSGDSGSHEQFF.

This clone showed up just a few times. This rearrangement joins TRBV6-5 to TRBJ2-3, with a weak D call TRBD1 (6 bases). The CDR3 runs 14 residues. V lost 6 bases to trimming and J lost 2 bases, with 12 bases between them. Germline V CDR1 and CDR2: MNHEY, SVGAGI. Written as DNA, the CDR3 is TGTGCCAGCAGGGACAGACGTACCACAGATACGCAGTATTTT. Translated: CASRDRRTTDTQYF.

This clone was counted once. The CDR3 loop reads CASNPTGGGGQPQHF. As DNA, the CDR3 is TGTGCCAGCAACCCGACAGGGGGCGGGGGTCAGCCCCAGCATTTT. V is TRBV6-5 and J is TRBJ1-5; 10 nucleotides align to TRBD1. Germline V gives CDR1 MNHEY, CDR2 SVGAGI. The CDR3 has 15 residues. Trimming removed 7 bases from V and 6 bases from J; junction bases left unmatched: 9.

V gene TRBV5-5 combines with J gene TRBJ2-2, with unresolved D. From germline, CDR1 is SGHKS and CDR2 YYEKEE (reference sequence). The CDR3 runs 14 residues. V was shortened by 0 bases and J by 5 bases, with 8 bases between the two germline ends. The CDR3: CASSLGADTGELFF. As DNA, the CDR3 is TGTGCCAGCAGCTTGGGGGCAGATACCGGGGAGCTGTTTTTT.

The J gene is TRBJ2-1, the V gene TRBV6-5, with a tentative D call TRBD1 (5 bases). V was clipped by 2 bases and J by 6 bases, with 8 bases between them. Germline-derived CDR1 and CDR2 are MNHEY and SVGAGI. The CDR3 is 13 amino acids. This CDR3 reads CASSYTGFNEQFF. The CDR3 DNA reads as TGTGCCAGCAGTTACACAGGTTTCAATGAGCAGTTCTTC.

V usage is TRBV5-1 and J usage is TRBJ1-1; no reliable D call. The germline V gene encodes CDR1 SGHRS and CDR2 YFSETQ. The CDR3 totals 13 residues. V dropped 4 bases and J dropped 6 bases, with 13 bases sitting between them. CDR3 sequence (DNA): TGCGCCAGCAGCGGTCTAAGTACCTCTGAAGCTTTCTTT. Translation gives CASSGLSTSEAFF.

This sequence joins TRBV28 and TRBJ2-2; D might be TRBD2 (6 bases). V was shortened by 10 bases and J by 5 bases, with 20 bases between the two germline ends. Germline assignment: CDR1 MDHEN and CDR2 SYDVKM. This CDR3 contains 15 residues. For the CDR3, the DNA is TGTGCCATCGCGACGGGACTGTCCTTTACCGGGGAGCTGTTTTTT. Its translation is CAIATGLSFTGELFF.

As concerns this clone: The junction and the germline gene differ at one end; a read error may be behind it. The V gene is TRBV2, the J gene TRBJ2-6; no reliable D call. Germline values: CDR1 SNHLY, CDR2 FYNNEI. The CDR3 contains 17 residues. The CDR3 protein is CASSEAITLVRANGLTF. The CDR3 nucleotides are TGTGCCAGCAGTGAAGCGATCACTCTGGTCCGTGCCAACGGCCTGACTTTC.

This chain uses TRBV29-1 with TRBJ2-3, with D possibly TRBD2 on 6 matching bases. V lost 0 bases to trimming and J lost 5 bases, with 15 bases between them. The CDR3 is 15 amino acids. Germline V gene data show CDR1 as SQVTM and CDR2 as ANQGSEA. Here the CDR3 DNA reads TGCAGCGTTGAAGAGTTGGGCGGGACGATAGATACGCAGTATTTT. Amino acid sequence: CSVEELGGTIDTQYF.

The chain combines TRBV28 with TRBJ1-2; tentative D call: TRBD1 (5 bases). Germline CDR1 and CDR2: MDHEN and SYDVKM. This CDR3 is built from 16 residues. V was cut by 1 base and J by 3 bases, with 15 bases left in between. This CDR3 reads CASSLSGFPADYGYTF. The CDR3 coding sequence is TGTGCCAGCAGTTTATCAGGGTTCCCGGCGGACTATGGCTACACCTTC.

This clone was observed a single time. This chain uses TRBV18 with TRBJ2-5; TRBD1 is a possible D gene (6 bases). This CDR3 comprises 13 residues. CDR1 KGHSH and CDR2 LQKENI come from the germline V gene. V was shortened by 6 bases and J by 1 base, with 9 bases between the two germline ends. The CDR3 spells CASSGAIQETQYF. The CDR3 DNA sequence: TGTGCCAGCTCGGGGGCTATCCAAGAGACCCAGTACTTC.

The V call is TRBV5-1, the J call TRBJ2-4; 7 positions match TRBD1. V lost 2 bases to trimming and J lost 8 bases; unmatched junction nucleotides: 10. The CDR3 totals 15 residues. Germline CDR1 reads SGHRS; CDR2 reads YFSETQ. CDR3 protein: CASSLRQGLRDIQYF. The CDR3 nucleotides read TGCGCCAGCAGCTTAAGACAGGGCCTGCGAGACATTCAGTACTTC.

The rearrangement uses TRBV4-1 and TRBJ1-6; D perhaps matches TRBD1 (5 bases). Trimming pared 3 bases from V and 7 bases from J, leaving 16 bases between. The CDR3 loop spans 16 amino acids. Germline CDR1 reads MGHRA; CDR2 reads YSYEKL. The CDR3 reads CASSHPQGVFNSPLHF. CDR3 DNA: TGCGCCAGCAGCCACCCCCAAGGGGTTTTCAATTCACCCCTCCACTTT.

The gene calls are TRBV9 and TRBJ2-3; 12 nucleotides agree with TRBD2. The CDR3 runs to 17 residues. J lost 1 base, V lost 0 bases, and 3 bases had no gene match. CDR1 is SGDLS and CDR2 is YYNGEE in the germline V gene. CDR3 region: CASSVGGLAGRTDTQYF. CDR3 nucleotides: TGTGCCAGCAGCGTAGGTGGACTAGCGGGGCGCACAGATACGCAGTATTTT.

CDR3 nucleotides: TGCAGCGTGGAATCAGGACTAGCGGGGGGGTATGAGCAGTTCTTC. It is translated as CSVESGLAGGYEQFF. The chain uses TRBV29-1 and TRBJ2-1; 15 bases fit TRBD2. CDR1 and CDR2 (germline): SQVTM, ANQGSEA. The CDR3 totals 15 residues. J gave up 8 bases and V 6 bases, and 8 bases lay outside the gene matches.

V and J are TRBV18 and TRBJ2-2, with 9 bases identical to TRBD2. The CDR3 runs 14 residues. The junction had 0 bases not matched to a gene; V was cut back by 7 bases and J by 0 bases. CDR1 and CDR2 (germline): KGHSH, LQKENI. CDR3 region: CASLAGANTGELFF. The CDR3 nucleotides read TGTGCCAGCTTAGCGGGGGCGAACACCGGGGAGCTGTTTTTT.

This chain uses TRBV14 with TRBJ1-1, with a possible D match to TRBD1 (5 bases). Trimming pared 2 bases from V and 5 bases from J, leaving 12 bases between. The CDR3 has 14 residues. Per germline, CDR1 SGHDN and CDR2 FVKESK. CDR3 loop: CASSQIYGGTEAFF. Here the CDR3 DNA reads TGTGCCAGCAGCCAAATATACGGGGGAACTGAAGCTTTCTTT. Together with reference TRBV14 and TRBJ1-1, the CDR3 gives the full variable domain: EAGVTQFPSHSVIEKGQTVTLRCDPISGHDNLYWYRRVMGKEIKFLLHFVKESKQDESGMPNNRFLAERTGGTYSTLKVQPAELEDSGVYFCASSQIYGGTEAFFGQGTRLTVV.

Notes on this clone: The sample has other DNA sequences that encode this CDR3 too. The gene calls are TRBV4-1 and TRBJ2-7; 7 bases are a match to TRBD1. CDR3 length: 11 amino acids. The germline CDR1 and CDR2 sequences are MGHRA and YSYEKL. V gave up 8 bases and J gave up 3 bases; unmatched junction bases: 1. The CDR3 protein is CASRQGYEQYF. The CDR3 nucleotides read TGCGCCAGCCGACAGGGCTACGAGCAGTACTTC.

V gene TRBV19 combines with J gene TRBJ2-1; D uncertain. CDR3 size: 19 residues. The ends were cut back, 1 base at V and 3 bases at J, with 22 bases in the middle. CDR1 and CDR2 (germline): LNHDA, SQIVND (reference sequence). CDR3 in amino acids: CASSIAPGRPNTLYNEQFF. In DNA form, the CDR3 reads TGTGCCAGTAGTATAGCACCCGGCAGGCCGAATACCCTCTACAATGAGCAGTTCTTC.